Each of the 20 T cell receptor beta chains below was sequenced from the same sample in a study of technical replicates of blood from four donors. The method was immunoSEQ multiplex PCR; TCRdb's version includes in-frame clones alone and lacks a portion of them. The table records about 73,000 clones, 90% to 95% of them present only once. Sequenced material: T cells isolated from PBMCs. The source is a human donor in good health.

A remark on this clone: A junction boundary mismatches the germline segment, possibly from a read error. The J gene is TRBJ1-2, the V gene TRBV7-9; 8 bases match TRBD1. Germline loops: CDR1 SEHNR, CDR2 FQNEAQ (reference sequence). The CDR3 loop spans 14 amino acids. The CDR3 sequence is CASSLGTGDNGYTF. The CDR3, as DNA: TGTGCCAGCAGTTTAGGGACAGGAGATAATGGCTACACCTTC.

The chain is built from TRBV27 and TRBJ1-3, with 7 positions matching TRBD1. The CDR3 has 15 residues. Germline trimming cut 4 bases from V and 0 bases from J; bases unmatched to any gene: 3. The germline V gene has CDR1 MNHEY and CDR2 SMNVEV (reference sequence). The chain's CDR3 is CASSWDSGSGNTIYF. In DNA, the CDR3 is TGTGCCAGCAGTTGGGACAGCGGCTCTGGAAACACCATATATTTT.

V and J are TRBV6-1 and TRBJ2-2; D remains ambiguous. The CDR3 has 10 residues. CDR1 and CDR2 (germline): MNHNS, SASEGT. Trimming removed 8 bases from V and 8 bases from J, with 6 bases in between. The CDR3 nucleotides are TGTGCCAGCGCGCCTGGGGAGCTGTTTTTT. Its protein is CASAPGELFF.

The CDR3, as DNA: TGCAGCGGTGGGTACAGGGGACCAGACACTGAAGCTTTCTTT. It specifies CSGGYRGPDTEAFF. The chain recombines TRBV29-1 with TRBJ1-1, with 7 bases matching TRBD1. The CDR3 totals 14 residues. CDR1 and CDR2 from the germline V gene are SQVTM and ANQGSEA. The V gene end was trimmed by 7 bases and the J gene end by 3 bases; junction bases not matched to a gene: 11.

The V gene is TRBV5-1, the J gene TRBJ2-5, with 8 bases identical to TRBD2. CDR1 and CDR2 (germline): SGHRS, YFSETQ. The CDR3 length is 13 residues. V was clipped by 4 bases and J by 3 bases; unmatched bases: 2. The CDR3 loop reads CASSPAGEETQYF. CDR3 nucleotides: TGCGCCAGCAGCCCAGCGGGAGAAGAGACCCAGTACTTC.

This clone has only one observation. V gene TRBV4-1 combines with J gene TRBJ1-5, with a weak D call TRBD1 (5 bases). There are 12 residues in the CDR3. The V gene's germline CDR1 is MGHRA and CDR2 YSYEKL. Trimming cost V 4 bases and J 7 bases, with 8 bases left between them. The CDR3 here is CASSPGRQPQHF. CDR3 DNA: TGCGCCAGCAGCCCAGGGCGGCAGCCCCAGCATTTT.

This clone showed up just once. V and J are TRBV7-9 and TRBJ2-7, with 10 bases that match TRBD1. CDR3 length equals 15 residues. Germline loops: CDR1 SEHNR, CDR2 FQNEAQ (reference sequence). J gave up 2 bases and V 4 bases, and 5 bases lay outside the gene matches. The CDR3 loop is CASSSRDRGPYEQYF. The CDR3 DNA follows: TGTGCCAGCAGCTCAAGGGACAGGGGCCCCTACGAGCAGTACTTC.

This clone appeared once. The chain has TRBV7-8 and TRBJ2-7; D is possibly TRBD2 (5 bases). This CDR3 spans 14 amino acids. V dropped 8 bases and J dropped 2 bases, with 16 bases sitting between them. From germline, CDR1 is SGHVS and CDR2 FQNEAQ. The CDR3 coding sequence is TGTGCCAGCGCTAAATCTAGCAGTCCCTACGAGCAGTACTTC. Translation gives CASAKSSSPYEQYF.

J is TRBJ2-1 and V is TRBV27; weak D call: TRBD1 (6 bases). CDR3 length equals 16 residues. Germline CDR1 and CDR2: MNHEY and SMNVEV (reference sequence). Trimming left V 6 bases short and J 10 bases short, with 25 bases between. CDR3 region: CASRLGTMFAATEQFF. CDR3 in DNA: TGTGCCAGCAGATTAGGGACAATGTTTGCGGCGACGGAGCAGTTCTTC.

J is TRBJ2-2 and V is TRBV4-1, with TRBD2 matching 10 bases. J gave up 0 bases and V 2 bases, and 6 bases lay outside the gene matches. The germline V gene encodes CDR1 MGHRA and CDR2 YSYEKL. The CDR3 has 18 residues. CDR3 sequence: CASSQHLAGATNTGELFF. The CDR3 DNA sequence: TGCGCCAGCAGCCAACACCTAGCGGGGGCCACGAACACCGGGGAGCTGTTTTTT.

The J gene is TRBJ2-7, the V gene TRBV5-5; 9 bases map to TRBD1. Germline loops: CDR1 SGHKS, CDR2 YYEKEE (reference sequence). The CDR3 consists of 14 residues. The ends lost 7 bases at V and 2 bases at J; junction bases unmatched: 7. The chain's CDR3 is CASVPGQGPYEQYF. The DNA for the CDR3 is TGTGCCAGCGTGCCTGGACAGGGGCCCTACGAGCAGTACTTC.

J is TRBJ2-1 and V is TRBV6-5, with 9 bases that match TRBD2. The CDR3 length is 14 residues. The V and J ends lost 4 bases and 9 bases, in that order; junction bases with no gene match: 7. From germline, CDR1 is MNHEY and CDR2 SVGAGI. The CDR3 region is CASSWGTSYGEQFF. Written as DNA, the CDR3 is TGTGCCAGCAGTTGGGGGACTAGCTACGGTGAGCAGTTCTTC.

V and J are TRBV12-5 and TRBJ2-3; 13 positions match TRBD2. The germline V gene has CDR1 LGHNT and CDR2 FRNRAP. V was clipped by 0 bases and J by 2 bases; unmatched bases: 5. The CDR3 consists of 18 residues. The CDR3 is CASGLVRGLAGPTDTQYF. The CDR3 DNA is TGTGCTAGTGGTTTGGTAAGGGGACTAGCGGGGCCCACAGATACGCAGTATTTT. The full variable domain, with the rest looked up from reference TRBV12-5 and TRBJ2-3, is DARVTQTPRHKVTEMGQEVTMRCQPILGHNTVFWYRQTMMQGLELLAYFRNRAPLDDSGMPKDRFSAEMPDATLATLKIQPSEPRDSAVYFCASGLVRGLAGPTDTQYFGPGTRLTVL.

The V call is TRBV7-9, the J call TRBJ2-7; TRBD2 matches at 8 bases. CDR3 length equals 13 residues. Germline values: CDR1 SEHNR, CDR2 FQNEAQ (reference sequence). The J segment lost 3 bases and the V segment lost 4 bases, leaving 2 bases of the junction unmatched. The CDR3 protein is CASSSSGSYEQYF. The CDR3 DNA follows: TGTGCCAGCAGCTCCAGCGGGAGCTACGAGCAGTACTTC.

V and J are TRBV28 and TRBJ1-2; 10 bases are a match to TRBD1. This CDR3 has 14 amino acids. Looked up from germline, CDR1 is MDHEN and CDR2 is SYDVKM. Losses at the gene ends were 8 bases for V and 3 bases for J; bases not matched to a gene: 6. CDR3 nucleotides: TGTGCCAGCTTTCCCGGACAGGGGGACTATGGCTACACCTTC. Residues: CASFPGQGDYGYTF.

The V call is TRBV6-5, the J call TRBJ2-2, with 8 bases aligning to TRBD2. Trimming cost V 5 bases and J 2 bases; bases outside gene matches: 4. CDR3 size: 15 residues. CDR1 and CDR2 from the germline V gene are MNHEY and SVGAGI. The CDR3 DNA reads TGTGCCAGCAGTCGTAGCGGGGCAAACACCGGGGAGCTGTTTTTT. Its protein product is CASSRSGANTGELFF.

The chain combines TRBV10-2 with TRBJ1-1; possible D gene TRBD1, 6 bases. The ends were cut back, 10 bases at V and 1 base at J, with 13 bases in the middle. This CDR3 is 13 amino acids long. The germline V gene encodes CDR1 WSHSY and CDR2 SAAADI. The CDR3 loop reads CATSGQKNTEAFF. CDR3 nucleotides: TGCGCCACCTCGGGACAAAAGAACACTGAAGCTTTCTTT.

This clone appeared a single time. The rearrangement links TRBV5-4 to TRBJ2-3; D remains ambiguous. CDR1 is SGHNT, CDR2 YYREEE, per germline (reference sequence). V was pared by 0 bases and J by 6 bases, with 8 bases between. The CDR3 is 13 residues long. The CDR3 region has the DNA TGTGCCAGCAGCTTGGCCAAGCACGATACGCAGTATTTT. Encoded protein: CASSLAKHDTQYF.

The V and J genes are TRBV25-1 and TRBJ2-1; TRBD2 matches at 14 bases. This CDR3 comprises 17 residues. V shed 8 bases and J 2 bases; nucleotides not matched to a gene: 8. CDR1 and CDR2 from the germline V gene are MGHDK and SYGVNS. The CDR3 DNA sequence: TGTGCCAGCGCCGGGACTAGCGGGAGAGACCCCTACAATGAGCAGTTCTTC. Residues: CASAGTSGRDPYNEQFF.

The chain carries TRBV18 and TRBJ2-1; possibly TRBD1 for D (7 bases). V lost 0 bases, J lost 4 bases, and 13 bases lay in between. The CDR3 runs to 16 residues. Germline assignment: CDR1 KGHSH and CDR2 LQKENI. The CDR3 sequence is CASSPPLTGTYNEQFF. Written as DNA, the CDR3 is TGTGCCAGCTCACCACCGTTGACAGGGACTTACAATGAGCAGTTCTTC.